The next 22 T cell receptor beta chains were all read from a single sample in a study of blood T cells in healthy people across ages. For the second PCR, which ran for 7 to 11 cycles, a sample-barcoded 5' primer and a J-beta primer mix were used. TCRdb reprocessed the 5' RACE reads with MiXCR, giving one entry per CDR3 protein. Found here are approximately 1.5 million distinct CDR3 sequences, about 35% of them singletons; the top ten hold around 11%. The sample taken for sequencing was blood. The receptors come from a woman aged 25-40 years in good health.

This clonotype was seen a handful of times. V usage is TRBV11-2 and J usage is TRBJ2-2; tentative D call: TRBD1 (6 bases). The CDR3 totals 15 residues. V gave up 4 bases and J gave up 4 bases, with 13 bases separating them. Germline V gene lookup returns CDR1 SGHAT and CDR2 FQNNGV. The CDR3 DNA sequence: TGTGCCAGCAGCTATAGTCAAGGGGGCACCGGGGAGCTGTTTTTT. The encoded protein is CASSYSQGGTGELFF.

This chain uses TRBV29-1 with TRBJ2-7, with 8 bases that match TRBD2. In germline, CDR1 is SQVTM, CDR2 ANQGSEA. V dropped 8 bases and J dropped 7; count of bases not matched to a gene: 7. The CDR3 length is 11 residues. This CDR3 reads CSFGGEGEQYF. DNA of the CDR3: TGCAGCTTCGGGGGGGAGGGGGAGCAGTACTTC.

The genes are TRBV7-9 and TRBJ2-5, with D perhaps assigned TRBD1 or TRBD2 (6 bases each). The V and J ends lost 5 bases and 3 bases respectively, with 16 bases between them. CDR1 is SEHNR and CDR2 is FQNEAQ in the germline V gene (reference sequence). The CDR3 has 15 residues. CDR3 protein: CASSPARGVKETQYF. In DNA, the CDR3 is TGTGCCAGCAGCCCCGCTAGGGGGGTAAAAGAGACCCAGTACTTC.

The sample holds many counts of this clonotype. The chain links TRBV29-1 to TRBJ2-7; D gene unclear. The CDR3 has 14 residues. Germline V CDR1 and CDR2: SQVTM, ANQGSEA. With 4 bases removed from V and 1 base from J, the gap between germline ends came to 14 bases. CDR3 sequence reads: CSVALRAHSYEQYF. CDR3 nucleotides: TGCAGCGTTGCCCTTCGTGCCCATTCCTACGAGCAGTACTTC.

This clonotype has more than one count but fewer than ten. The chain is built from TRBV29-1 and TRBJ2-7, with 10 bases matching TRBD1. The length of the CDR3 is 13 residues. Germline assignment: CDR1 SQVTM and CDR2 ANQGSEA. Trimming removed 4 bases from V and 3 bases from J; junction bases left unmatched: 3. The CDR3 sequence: CSVGGTGDYEQYF. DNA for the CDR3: TGCAGCGTTGGGGGGACAGGGGACTACGAGCAGTACTTC.

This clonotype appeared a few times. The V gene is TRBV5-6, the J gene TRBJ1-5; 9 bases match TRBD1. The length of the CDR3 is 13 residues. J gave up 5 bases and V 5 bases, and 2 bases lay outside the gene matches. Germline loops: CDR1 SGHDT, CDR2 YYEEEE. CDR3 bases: TGTGCCAGCAGTACAGGGGGCCATCAGCCCCAGCATTTT. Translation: CASSTGGHQPQHF.

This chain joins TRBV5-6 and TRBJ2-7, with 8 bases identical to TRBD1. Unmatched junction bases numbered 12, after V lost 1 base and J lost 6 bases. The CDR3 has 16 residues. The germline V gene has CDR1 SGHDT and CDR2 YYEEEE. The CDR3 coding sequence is TGTGCCAGCAGCTTGCCCGGGACAGGCCCTTCGGGCGAGCAGTACTTC. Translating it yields CASSLPGTGPSGEQYF.

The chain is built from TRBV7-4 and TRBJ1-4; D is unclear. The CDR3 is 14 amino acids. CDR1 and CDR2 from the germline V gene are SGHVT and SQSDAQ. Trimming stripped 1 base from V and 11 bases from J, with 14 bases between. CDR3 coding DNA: TGTGCCAGCAGCTTAGGTCCGCGGGCGGGGAAACTGTTTTTT. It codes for CASSLGPRAGKLFF.

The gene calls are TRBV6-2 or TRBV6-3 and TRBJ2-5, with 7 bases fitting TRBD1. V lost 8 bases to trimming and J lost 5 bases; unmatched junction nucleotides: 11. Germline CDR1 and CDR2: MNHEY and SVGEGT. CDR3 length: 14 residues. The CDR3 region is CASGDSARFETQYF. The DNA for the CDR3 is TGTGCCAGCGGGGACAGCGCCCGCTTTGAGACCCAGTACTTC.

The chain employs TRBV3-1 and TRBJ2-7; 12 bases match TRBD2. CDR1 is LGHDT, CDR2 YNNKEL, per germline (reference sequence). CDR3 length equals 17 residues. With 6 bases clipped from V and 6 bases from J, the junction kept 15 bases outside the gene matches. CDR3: CASSSGPRLAGAGEQYF. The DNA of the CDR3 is TGTGCCAGCAGTTCAGGACCAAGACTAGCGGGGGCGGGCGAGCAGTACTTC.

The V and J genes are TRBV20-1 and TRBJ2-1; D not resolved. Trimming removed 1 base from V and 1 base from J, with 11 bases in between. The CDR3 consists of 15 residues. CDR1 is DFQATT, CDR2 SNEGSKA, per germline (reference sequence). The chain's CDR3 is CSARVTGESYNEQFF. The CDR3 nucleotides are TGCAGTGCTAGAGTCACCGGAGAATCCTACAATGAGCAGTTCTTC.

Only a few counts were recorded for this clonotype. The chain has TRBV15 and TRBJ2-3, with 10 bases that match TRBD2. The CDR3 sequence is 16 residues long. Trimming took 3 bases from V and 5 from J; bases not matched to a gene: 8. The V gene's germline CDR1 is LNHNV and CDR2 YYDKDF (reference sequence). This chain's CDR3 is CATSSGSGGAGDTQYF. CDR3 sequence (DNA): TGTGCCACCAGCAGCGGAAGCGGGGGGGCGGGAGATACGCAGTATTTT. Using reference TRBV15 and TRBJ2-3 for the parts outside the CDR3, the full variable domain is DAMVIQNPRYQVTQFGKPVTLSCSQTLNHNVMYWYQQKSSQAPKLLFHYYDKDFNNEADTPDNFQSRRPNTSFCFLDIRSPGLGDTAMYLCATSSGSGGAGDTQYFGPGTRLTVL.

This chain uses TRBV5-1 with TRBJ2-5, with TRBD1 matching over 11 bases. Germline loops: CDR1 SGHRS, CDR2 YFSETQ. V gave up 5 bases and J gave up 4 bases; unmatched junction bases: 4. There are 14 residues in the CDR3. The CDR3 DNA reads TGCGCCAGCAGGCGGACAGGGGGCTCAGAGACCCAGTACTTC. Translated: CASRRTGGSETQYF. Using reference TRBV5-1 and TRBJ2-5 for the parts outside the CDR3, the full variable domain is KAGVTQTPRYLIKTRGQQVTLSCSPISGHRSVSWYQQTPGQGLQFLFEYFSETQRNKGNFPGRFSGRQFSNSRSEMNVSTLELGDSALYLCASRRTGGSETQYFGPGTRLLVL.

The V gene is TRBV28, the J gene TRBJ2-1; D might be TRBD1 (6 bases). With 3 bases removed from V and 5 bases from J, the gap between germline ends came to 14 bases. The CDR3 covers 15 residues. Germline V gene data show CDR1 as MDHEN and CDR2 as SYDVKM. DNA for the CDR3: TGTGCCAGCAGTTTTACAGGGATTCCCGACAATGAGCAGTTCTTC. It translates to CASSFTGIPDNEQFF. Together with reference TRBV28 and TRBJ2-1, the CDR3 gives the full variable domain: DVKVTQSSRYLVKRTGEKVFLECVQDMDHENMFWYRQDPGLGLRLIYFSYDVKMKEKGDIPEGYSVSREKKERFSLILESASTNQTSMYLCASSFTGIPDNEQFFGPGTRLTVL.

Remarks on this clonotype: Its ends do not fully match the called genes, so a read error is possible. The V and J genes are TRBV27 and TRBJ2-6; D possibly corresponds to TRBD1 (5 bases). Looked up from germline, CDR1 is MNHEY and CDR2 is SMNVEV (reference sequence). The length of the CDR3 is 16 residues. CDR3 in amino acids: CAGSQLTGTGANVLTF. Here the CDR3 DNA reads TGTGCCGGCAGCCAATTAACAGGAACAGGGGCCAACGTCCTGACTTTC.

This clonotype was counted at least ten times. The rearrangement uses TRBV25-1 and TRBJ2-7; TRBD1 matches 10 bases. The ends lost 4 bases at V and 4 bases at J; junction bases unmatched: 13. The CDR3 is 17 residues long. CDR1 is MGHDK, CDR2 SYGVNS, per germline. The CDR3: CASSGGPGQGQNYEQYF. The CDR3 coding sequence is TGTGCCAGCAGTGGGGGACCGGGACAGGGGCAAAATTACGAGCAGTACTTC.

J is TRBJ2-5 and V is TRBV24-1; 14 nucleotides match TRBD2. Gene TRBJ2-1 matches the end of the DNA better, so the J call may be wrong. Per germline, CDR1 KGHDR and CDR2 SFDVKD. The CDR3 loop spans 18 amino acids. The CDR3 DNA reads TGTGCCACCAGTGACGCTGGACTAGCGGGAGGCTACCAAGAGACCCAGTTCTTC. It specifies CATSDAGLAGGYQETQFF.

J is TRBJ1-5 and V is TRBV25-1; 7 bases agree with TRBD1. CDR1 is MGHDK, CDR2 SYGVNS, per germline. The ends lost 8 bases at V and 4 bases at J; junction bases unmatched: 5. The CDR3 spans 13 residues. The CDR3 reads CASQDRYNQPQHF. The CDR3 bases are TGTGCCAGCCAGGACAGGTATAATCAGCCCCAGCATTTT. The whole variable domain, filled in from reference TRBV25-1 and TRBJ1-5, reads EADIYQTPRYLVIGTGKKITLECSQTMGHDKMYWYQQDPGMELHLIHYSYGVNSTEKGDLSSESTVSRIRTEHFPLTLESARPSHTSQYLCASQDRYNQPQHFGDGTRLSIL.

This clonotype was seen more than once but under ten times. DNA for the CDR3: TGTGCCAGCAGCTTAGAGAATCTAGCTGAAGATACGCAGTATTTT. Translated: CASSLENLAEDTQYF. The V gene is TRBV7-9, the J gene TRBJ2-3; possible D gene TRBD2, 5 bases. Germline V CDR1 and CDR2: SEHNR, FQNEAQ (reference sequence). CDR3 length: 15 residues. V lost 1 base to trimming and J lost 5 bases, with 13 bases between them.

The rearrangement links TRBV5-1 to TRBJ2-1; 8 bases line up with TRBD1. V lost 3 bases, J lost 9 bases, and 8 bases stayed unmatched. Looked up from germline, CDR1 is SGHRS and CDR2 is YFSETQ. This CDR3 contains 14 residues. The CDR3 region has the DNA TGCGCCAGCAGCTCGGGAATACAGGGGGTTGAGCAGTTCTTC. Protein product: CASSSGIQGVEQFF. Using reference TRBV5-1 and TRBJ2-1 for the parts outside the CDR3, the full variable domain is KAGVTQTPRYLIKTRGQQVTLSCSPISGHRSVSWYQQTPGQGLQFLFEYFSETQRNKGNFPGRFSGRQFSNSRSEMNVSTLELGDSALYLCASSSGIQGVEQFFGPGTRLTVL.

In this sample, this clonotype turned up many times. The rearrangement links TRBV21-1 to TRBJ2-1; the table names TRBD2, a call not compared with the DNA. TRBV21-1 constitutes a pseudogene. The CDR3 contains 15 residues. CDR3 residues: CASSTLAGDGNEQFF. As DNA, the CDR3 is TGTGCCAGCAGCACACTAGCGGGAGATGGGAATGAGCAGTTCTTC.

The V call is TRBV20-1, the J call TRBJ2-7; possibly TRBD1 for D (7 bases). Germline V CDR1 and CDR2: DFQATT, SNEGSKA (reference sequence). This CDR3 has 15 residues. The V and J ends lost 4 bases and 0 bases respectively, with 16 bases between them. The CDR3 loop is CSATPGGTASYEQYF. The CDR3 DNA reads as TGCAGTGCTACTCCGGGCGGGACAGCCTCCTACGAGCAGTACTTC.